This TCR beta chain comes out of a study of shared clonotypes between healthy human individuals. Profiling relied on immunoSEQ multiplex PCR, and the TCRdb table lists in-frame clones only, not all of them. The data show under 1,900,000 clones, less than 99% seen once. Sequencing used naive CD4+ T cells sorted from blood. Subset defined: CD45RA+ positively selected. The TCR comes from a young man in good health.

In DNA, the CDR3 is TGTGCCAGCAGAAGGGACTCCCAGCGGGGCCAGCCCCAGCATTTT. This sequence encodes CASRRDSQRGQPQHF. The rearrangement uses TRBV27 and TRBJ1-5, with TRBD1 as a possible D gene (5 bases). The germline CDR1 and CDR2 sequences are MNHEY and SMNVEV (reference sequence). V was pared by 6 bases and J by 7 bases, with 19 bases between. This CDR3 contains 15 residues.